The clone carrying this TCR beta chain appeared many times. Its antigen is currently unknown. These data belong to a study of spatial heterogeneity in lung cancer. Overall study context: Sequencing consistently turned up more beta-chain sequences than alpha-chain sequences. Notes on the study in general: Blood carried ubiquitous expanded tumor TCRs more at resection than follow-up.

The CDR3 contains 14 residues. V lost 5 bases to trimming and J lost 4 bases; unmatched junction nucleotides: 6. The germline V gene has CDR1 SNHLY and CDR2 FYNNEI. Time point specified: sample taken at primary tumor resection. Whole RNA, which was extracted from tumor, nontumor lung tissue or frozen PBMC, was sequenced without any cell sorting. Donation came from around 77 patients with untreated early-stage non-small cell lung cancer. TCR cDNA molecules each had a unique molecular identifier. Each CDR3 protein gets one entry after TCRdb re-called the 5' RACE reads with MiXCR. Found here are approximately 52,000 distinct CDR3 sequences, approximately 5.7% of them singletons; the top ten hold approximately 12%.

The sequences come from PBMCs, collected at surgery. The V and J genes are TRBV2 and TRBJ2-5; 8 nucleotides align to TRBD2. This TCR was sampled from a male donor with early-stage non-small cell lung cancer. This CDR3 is CASSPTAGVETQYF. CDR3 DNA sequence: TGTGCCAGCAGTCCTACAGCGGGAGTAGAGACCCAGTACTTC.